The subject of this entry is one T cell receptor (beta chain). Its target is not known. Sequenced by immunoSEQ multiplex PCR; TCRdb stores in-frame clones only, minus some. The repertoire holds approximately 82,000 clones, with around 90% as singletons. The data stem from a study of siplizumab effects on memory and regulatory T cells. Study-wide points: The study found naive T cells seemingly more diverse than memory cells and seemingly major alloresponse contributors.

V shed 7 bases, J shed 6 bases, and the junction held 5 bases outside the gene matches. The CDR3 contains 12 residues. Germline V gene lookup returns CDR1 SQVTM and CDR2 ANQGSEA. The sequence was collected from a human donor in good health. The sequenced material came from Tregs sorted from blood. The chain recombines TRBV29-1 with TRBJ2-2, with 7 bases that match TRBD1. CDR3 DNA sequence: TGCAGCGGGTCGACAGGGCCCGGGGAGCTGTTTTTT. Residues: CSGSTGPGELFF.